The 12 T cell receptor beta chains in this list originate from one sample, sequenced in a study of PD-L1 blockade in urothelial cancer. The method was immunoSEQ multiplex PCR; TCRdb's version includes in-frame clones alone and lacks a portion of them. The table lists some 42,000 clones, around 84% of them singletons. The sample was PBMCs, taken around atezolizumab (anti-PD-L1) treatment. The source is a man in his 70s with urothelial cancer.

The chain couples TRBV9 to TRBJ1-1; TRBD1 is a possible D gene (6 bases). Germline loops: CDR1 SGDLS, CDR2 YYNGEE. Trimming removed 2 bases at V and 0 bases at J, with 11 bases between. This CDR3 has 15 amino acids. The CDR3 nucleotides read TGTGCCAGCAGCGTCTCGACAGGAATGAACACTGAAGCTTTCTTT. Protein sequence: CASSVSTGMNTEAFF. Together with reference TRBV9 and TRBJ1-1, the CDR3 gives the full variable domain: DSGVTQTPKHLITATGQRVTLRCSPRSGDLSVYWYQQSLDQGLQFLIQYYNGEERAKGNILERFSAQQFPDLHSELNLSSLELGDSALYFCASSVSTGMNTEAFFGQGTRLTVV.

This chain links TRBV2 with TRBJ2-2, with TRBD1 matching over 7 bases. This CDR3 comprises 14 residues. Germline trimming cut 1 base from V and 8 bases from J; bases unmatched to any gene: 4. The V gene's germline CDR1 is SNHLY and CDR2 FYNNEI. The CDR3 DNA follows: TGTGCCAGCAGTGAAGAGGGGGCAACTGGGGAGCTGTTTTTT. It translates to CASSEEGATGELFF.

This chain connects TRBV19 to TRBJ2-7, with TRBD2 identical over 11 bases. CDR3 length equals 19 residues. Losses at the gene ends were 0 bases for V and 3 bases for J; bases not matched to a gene: 13. In germline, CDR1 is LNHDA, CDR2 SQIVND (reference sequence). CDR3 sequence (DNA): TGTGCCAGTAGTATAGACGCACCCACTAGCGGGAGCCAAGACTACGAGCAGTACTTC. Translation gives CASSIDAPTSGSQDYEQYF. The full variable domain, completed using reference TRBV19 and TRBJ2-7, is DGGITQSPKYLFRKEGQNVTLSCEQNLNHDAMYWYRQDPGQGLRLIYYSQIVNDFQKGDIAEGYSVSREKKESFPLTVTSAQKNPTAFYLCASSIDAPTSGSQDYEQYFGPGTRLTVT.

The rearrangement joins TRBV18 to TRBJ1-2, with 9 nucleotides matching TRBD1. CDR3 length: 16 amino acids. Germline V CDR1 and CDR2: KGHSH, LQKENI. V shed 1 base and J 6 bases; nucleotides not matched to a gene: 9. The CDR3 reads CASSPLTGQGMDGYTF. The CDR3, as DNA: TGTGCCAGCTCACCACTAACGGGACAGGGAATGGATGGCTACACCTTC. The complete variable domain, with remaining parts taken from reference TRBV18 and TRBJ1-2, reads NAGVMQNPRHLVRRRGQEARLRCSPMKGHSHVYWYRQLPEEGLKFMVYLQKENIIDESGMPKERFSAEFPKEGPSILRIQQVVRGDSAAYFCASSPLTGQGMDGYTFGSGTRLTVV.

This clone was picked up one time. The rearrangement links TRBV6-5 to TRBJ2-5, with TRBD1 identical over 9 bases. V trimming: 6 bases; J trimming: 4 bases; junction bases outside the gene matches: 6. Germline V lookup: CDR1 MNHEY, CDR2 SVGAGI. CDR3 size: 14 residues. The CDR3: CASRQGQGGETQYF. CDR3 coding DNA: TGTGCCAGCAGGCAGGGACAGGGAGGAGAGACCCAGTACTTC.

The chain has TRBV10-2 and TRBJ1-5, with D possibly matching TRBD1 (5 bases). CDR1 is WSHSY and CDR2 is SAAADI in the germline V gene. Trimming removed 4 bases from V and 4 bases from J, with 8 bases in between. The CDR3 runs to 13 residues. CDR3: CASSGGVNQPQHF. The CDR3 DNA sequence: TGCGCCAGCAGTGGGGGGGTGAATCAGCCCCAGCATTTT.

The chain joins TRBV28 to TRBJ2-1, with D unresolved. The CDR3 is 14 amino acids. Between the trimmed V and J ends, which lost 2 bases and 7 bases, there was a span of 12 bases. CDR1 MDHEN and CDR2 SYDVKM come from the germline V gene. CDR3 sequence (DNA): TGTGCCAGCAGTTTAAGAGGCCTCTTTAATGAGCAGTTCTTC. Its protein product is CASSLRGLFNEQFF.

The rearrangement uses TRBV6-1 and TRBJ1-4, with a tentative D call TRBD1 (5 bases). The V gene's germline CDR1 is MNHNS and CDR2 SASEGT. Trimming shortened V by 10 bases and J by 0 bases, and 9 bases separated the two germline ends. The CDR3 totals 13 residues. The CDR3 is CATREATNEKLFF. CDR3 in DNA: TGTGCCACCAGGGAGGCAACTAATGAAAAACTGTTTTTT.

V and J are TRBV23-1 and TRBJ2-3; TRBD1 is a possible D gene (5 bases). TRBV23-1 is identified as an open reading frame with a role that is uncertain. The CDR3 loop spans 16 amino acids. Trimming stripped 0 bases from V and 7 bases from J, with 17 bases between. CDR3 region: CASSQSGLSGINTQYF. The CDR3 region has the DNA TGCGCCAGCAGTCAATCGGGGCTCTCAGGAATTAATACGCAGTATTTT.

The rearrangement uses TRBV5-6 and TRBJ1-1; D is perhaps TRBD1 (5 bases). Germline-derived CDR1 and CDR2 are SGHDT and YYEEEE. The V end lost 4 bases, the J end lost 7 bases, and 11 bases lay between the germline ends. CDR3 size: 12 residues. The CDR3 bases are TGTGCCAGCAGCGTGGGACGGAGTGAAGCTTTCTTT. Its protein product is CASSVGRSEAFF.

The chain couples TRBV28 to TRBJ2-1, with TRBD2 identical over 10 bases. J was trimmed by 9 bases and V by 7 bases; bases with no gene match: 9. CDR3 size: 14 residues. The germline V gene has CDR1 MDHEN and CDR2 SYDVKM. The CDR3 DNA reads as TGTGCCAGCATCCCTAGCGGGAGATATAGTGAGCAGTTCTTC. Amino acids: CASIPSGRYSEQFF.

The sample holds a few counts of this clone. The chain uses TRBV11-2 and TRBJ1-1; no clear D. Germline V gene data show CDR1 as SGHAT and CDR2 as FQNNGV. This CDR3 is 13 amino acids long. The V end was cut by 2 bases, the J end by 0 bases, with 4 bases between. CDR3 protein: CASSLTVNTEAFF. CDR3 coding DNA: TGTGCCAGCAGCTTAACGGTGAACACTGAAGCTTTCTTT.